The text below deals with one T cell receptor (beta chain). Per germline, CDR1 SGHAT and CDR2 FQNNGV. V lost 1 base and J lost 3, with 16 bases in between. The CDR3 length is 16 residues. This sample was included in a study of blood T cell repertoires in COVID-19. Study-level information: Acute and convalescent COVID-19 samples came from the United States, Italy and Spain. Nucleic acid was either cDNA or gDNA, and it came from T cells, B-cell-depleted T cells, or PBMCs.

In the source study's methods: How many nucleated cells were present was estimated from reference gene primer amplification. Repertoires were generated with immunoSEQ multiplex PCR, while TCRdb's copy carries only in-frame clones and drops some. V and J calls and clone size follow that table, whereas D and trimming were derived from the DNA. The data hold over 400,000 clones, with around 85% observed a single time. J is TRBJ2-7 and V is TRBV11-2; tentative D call: TRBD1 (7 bases). The TCR was taken from a human donor in a cohort sampled during active COVID-19. Sequenced: peripheral blood. The CDR3 protein is CASSLGAGGTLYEQYF. In DNA form, the CDR3 reads TGTGCCAGCAGCTTAGGGGCAGGGGGGACCCTCTACGAGCAGTACTTC.